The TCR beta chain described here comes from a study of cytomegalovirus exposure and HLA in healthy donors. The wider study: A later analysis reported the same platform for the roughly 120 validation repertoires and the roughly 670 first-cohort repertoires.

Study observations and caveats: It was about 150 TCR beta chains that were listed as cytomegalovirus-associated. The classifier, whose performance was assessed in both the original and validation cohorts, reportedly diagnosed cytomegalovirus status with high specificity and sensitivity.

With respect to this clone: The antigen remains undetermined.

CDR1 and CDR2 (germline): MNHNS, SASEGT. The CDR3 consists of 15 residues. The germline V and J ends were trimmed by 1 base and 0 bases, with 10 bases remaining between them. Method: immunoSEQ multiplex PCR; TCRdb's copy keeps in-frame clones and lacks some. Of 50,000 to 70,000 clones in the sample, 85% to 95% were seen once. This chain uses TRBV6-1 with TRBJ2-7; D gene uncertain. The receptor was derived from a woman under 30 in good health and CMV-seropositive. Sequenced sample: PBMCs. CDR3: CASSEGDSYSYEQYF. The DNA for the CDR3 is TGTGCCAGCAGTGAAGGTGACTCCTACTCCTACGAGCAGTACTTC.